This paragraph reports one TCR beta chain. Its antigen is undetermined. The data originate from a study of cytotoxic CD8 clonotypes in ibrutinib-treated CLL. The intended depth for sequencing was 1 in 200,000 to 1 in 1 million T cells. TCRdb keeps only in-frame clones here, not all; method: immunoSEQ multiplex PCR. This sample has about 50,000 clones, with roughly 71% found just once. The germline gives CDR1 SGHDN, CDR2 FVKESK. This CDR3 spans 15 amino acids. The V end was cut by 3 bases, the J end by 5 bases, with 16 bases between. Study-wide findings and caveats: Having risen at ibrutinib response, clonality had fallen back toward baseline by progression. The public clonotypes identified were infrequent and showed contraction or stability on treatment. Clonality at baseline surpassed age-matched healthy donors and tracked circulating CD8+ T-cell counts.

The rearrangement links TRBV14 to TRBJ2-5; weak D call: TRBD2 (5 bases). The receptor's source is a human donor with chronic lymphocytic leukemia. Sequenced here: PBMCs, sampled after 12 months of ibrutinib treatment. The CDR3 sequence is CASSQRATLRETQYF. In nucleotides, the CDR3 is TGTGCCAGCAGCCAGCGGGCTACCCTCAGGGAGACCCAGTACTTC.